This TCR beta chain is from a study of OX40 agonist ivuxolimab in advanced cancers. As for the study in general: Six ivuxolimab dose levels, 0.01 to 10 mg/kg, were given intravenously every 2 weeks.

Regarding this clone: Its antigen is not identified.

Assay: immunoSEQ multiplex PCR; the TCRdb copy retains only in-frame clones and omits some. The sample contains over 70,000 clones, around 90% of which appear only once. The CDR3 length is 15 residues. V lost 1 base, J lost 4 bases, and 6 bases stayed unmatched. Germline V gene sequence: CDR1 SGDLS, CDR2 YYNGEE. Points from the study as a whole: Average numbers of expanded clones were greater in CD8+ T cells than in CD4+.

The V gene is TRBV9, the J gene TRBJ2-5; 8 positions match TRBD2. The sample here was CD4+ or CD8+ T cells sorted from blood, taken in a trial of the OX40 agonist ivuxolimab. The receptor's source is an adult with an advanced solid tumor such as melanoma, head and neck, liver or kidney cancer. As DNA, the CDR3 is TGTGCCAGCAGCGTAAACTCGGGAGGGCGAGAGACCCAGTACTTC. Its translation is CASSVNSGGRETQYF.